There are a few counts of the clone carrying this T cell receptor beta chain. Its antigen is currently unknown. The data were taken from a study of T-cell reconstitution after alpha-beta-depleted transplantation in children. Preparing the TCRbeta library involved the use of unique molecular identifiers. TCRdb analysed the PCR reads with MiXCR anew, one entry per CDR3 protein. The sample consists of a few hundred thousand distinct CDR3 sequences, just over 7.5% of them appearing once. CDR1 and CDR2 (germline): DFQATT, SNEGSKA (reference sequence). The CDR3 is made up of 13 amino acids. Study-level results: The main origin of T-cell counts and diversity one year after transplant was newly produced T cells. It was reported that alpha-beta T cells came from several hundred expanded graft clones (about two months after transplant).

The sample was peripheral blood, taken 360 days after TCRalphabeta/CD19-depleted stem cell transplant. This clonotype originated in a female patient aged 2-9 years who had a stem cell transplant for Fanconi anemia, so the T cells may come from the graft donor. The rearrangement uses TRBV20-1 and TRBJ2-1; D possibly corresponds to TRBD2 (6 bases). CDR3 region: CFIRRDPYNEQFF. DNA of the CDR3: TGCTTCATCCGGCGGGACCCCTACAATGAGCAGTTCTTC.